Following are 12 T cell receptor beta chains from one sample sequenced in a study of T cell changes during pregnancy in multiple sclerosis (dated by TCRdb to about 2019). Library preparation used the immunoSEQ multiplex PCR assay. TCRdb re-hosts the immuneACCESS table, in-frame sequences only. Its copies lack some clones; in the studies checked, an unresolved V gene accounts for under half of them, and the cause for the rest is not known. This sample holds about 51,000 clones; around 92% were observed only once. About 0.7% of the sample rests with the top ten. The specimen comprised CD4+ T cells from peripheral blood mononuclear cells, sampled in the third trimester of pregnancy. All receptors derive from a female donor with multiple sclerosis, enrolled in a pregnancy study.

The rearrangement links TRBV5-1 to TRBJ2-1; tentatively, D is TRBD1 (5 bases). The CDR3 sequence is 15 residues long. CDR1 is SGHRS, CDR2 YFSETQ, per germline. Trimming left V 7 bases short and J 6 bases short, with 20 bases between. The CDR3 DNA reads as TGCGCCAGCTATCCCAGGGCAGGGCCGACCAATGAGCAGTTCTTC. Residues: CASYPRAGPTNEQFF. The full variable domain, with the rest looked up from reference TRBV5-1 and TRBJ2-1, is KAGVTQTPRYLIKTRGQQVTLSCSPISGHRSVSWYQQTPGQGLQFLFEYFSETQRNKGNFPGRFSGRQFSNSRSEMNVSTLELGDSALYLCASYPRAGPTNEQFFGPGTRLTVL.

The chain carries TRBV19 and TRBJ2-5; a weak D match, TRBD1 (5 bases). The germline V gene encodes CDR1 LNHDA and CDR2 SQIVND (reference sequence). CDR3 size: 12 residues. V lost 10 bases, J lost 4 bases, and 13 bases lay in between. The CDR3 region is CATSGYGETQYF. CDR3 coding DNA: TGTGCCACTTCAGGGTACGGAGAGACCCAGTACTTC.

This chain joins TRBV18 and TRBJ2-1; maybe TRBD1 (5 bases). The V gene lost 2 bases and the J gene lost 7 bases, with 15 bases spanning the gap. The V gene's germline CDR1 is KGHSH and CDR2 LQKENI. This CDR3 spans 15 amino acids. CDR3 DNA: TGTGCCAGCTCACCAGGGGCTAATAGGGGTAATGAGCAGTTCTTC. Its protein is CASSPGANRGNEQFF. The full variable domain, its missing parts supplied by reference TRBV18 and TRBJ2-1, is NAGVMQNPRHLVRRRGQEARLRCSPMKGHSHVYWYRQLPEEGLKFMVYLQKENIIDESGMPKERFSAEFPKEGPSILRIQQVVRGDSAAYFCASSPGANRGNEQFFGPGTRLTVL.

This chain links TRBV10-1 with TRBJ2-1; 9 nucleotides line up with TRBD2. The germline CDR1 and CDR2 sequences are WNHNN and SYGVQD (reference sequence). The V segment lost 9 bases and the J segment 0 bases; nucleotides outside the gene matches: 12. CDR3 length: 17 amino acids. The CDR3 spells CARPGTSPRSSYNEQFF. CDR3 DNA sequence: TGCGCCAGGCCGGGGACTAGCCCTAGGAGCTCCTACAATGAGCAGTTCTTC.

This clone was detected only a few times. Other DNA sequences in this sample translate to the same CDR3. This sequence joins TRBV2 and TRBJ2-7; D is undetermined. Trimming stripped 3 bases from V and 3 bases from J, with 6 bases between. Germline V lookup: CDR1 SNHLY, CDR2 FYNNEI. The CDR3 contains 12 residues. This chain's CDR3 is CASSEASYEQYF. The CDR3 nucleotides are TGTGCCAGCAGTGAGGCCAGCTACGAGCAGTACTTC.

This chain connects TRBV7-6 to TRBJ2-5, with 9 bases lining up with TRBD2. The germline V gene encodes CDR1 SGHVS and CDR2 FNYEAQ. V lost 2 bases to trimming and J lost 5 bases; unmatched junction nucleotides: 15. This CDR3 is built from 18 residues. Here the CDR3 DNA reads TGTGCCAGCAGCTTATCTAAGTTGGCTGCGGGAGGGTGGGAGACCCAGTACTTC. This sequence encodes CASSLSKLAAGGWETQYF. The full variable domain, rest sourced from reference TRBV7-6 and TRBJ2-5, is GAGVSQSPRYKVTKRGQDVALRCDPISGHVSLYWYRQALGQGPEFLTYFNYEAQQDKSGLPNDRFSAERPEGSISTLTIQRTEQRDSAMYRCASSLSKLAAGGWETQYFGPGTRLLVL.

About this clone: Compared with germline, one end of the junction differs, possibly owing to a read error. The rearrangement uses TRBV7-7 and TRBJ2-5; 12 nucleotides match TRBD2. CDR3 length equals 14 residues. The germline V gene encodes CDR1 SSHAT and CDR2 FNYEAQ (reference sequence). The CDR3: CASSSGLAGETQYF. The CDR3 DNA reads TGTGCTAGCAGCTCGGGACTAGCGGGAGAGACCCAGTACTTC.

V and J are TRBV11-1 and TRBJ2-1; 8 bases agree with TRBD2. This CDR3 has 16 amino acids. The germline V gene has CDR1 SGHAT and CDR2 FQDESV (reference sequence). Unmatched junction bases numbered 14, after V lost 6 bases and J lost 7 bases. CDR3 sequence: CASSLFSGSVRNEQFF. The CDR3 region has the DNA TGTGCCAGCAGTTTATTCAGCGGGAGTGTCCGGAATGAGCAGTTCTTC.

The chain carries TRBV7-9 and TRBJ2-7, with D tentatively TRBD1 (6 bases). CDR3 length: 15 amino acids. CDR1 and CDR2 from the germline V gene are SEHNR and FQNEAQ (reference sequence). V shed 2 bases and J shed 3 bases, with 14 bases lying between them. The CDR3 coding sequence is TGTGCCAGCAGCTTATTTCGGGACAAGATCTACGAGCAGTACTTC. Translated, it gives CASSLFRDKIYEQYF.

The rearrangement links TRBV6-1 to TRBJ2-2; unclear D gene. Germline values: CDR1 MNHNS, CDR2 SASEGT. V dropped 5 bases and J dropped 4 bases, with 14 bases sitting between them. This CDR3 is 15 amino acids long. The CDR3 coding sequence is TGTGCCAGCAGTTTCCCTTTTACGGGCACCGGGGAGCTGTTTTTT. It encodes CASSFPFTGTGELFF.

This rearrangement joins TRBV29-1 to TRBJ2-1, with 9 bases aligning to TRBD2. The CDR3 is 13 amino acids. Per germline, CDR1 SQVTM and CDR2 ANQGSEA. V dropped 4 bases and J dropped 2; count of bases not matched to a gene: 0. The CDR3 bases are TGCAGCGTTGGCGGGAGGGCCTACAATGAGCAGTTCTTC. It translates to CSVGGRAYNEQFF.

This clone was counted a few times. Here the CDR3 reads CASSQVGERYYGYTF. The CDR3 bases are TGTGCCAGCAGCCAAGTTGGGGAGAGGTACTATGGCTACACCTTC. The chain links TRBV4-2 to TRBJ1-2; D not resolved. This CDR3 spans 15 amino acids. Germline CDR1 LGHNA, CDR2 YNFKEQ. With 1 base removed from V and 3 bases from J, the gap between germline ends came to 12 bases.